These 30 T cell receptor beta chains came from one sample sequenced in a study of Ad26.COV2.S vaccination and SARS-CoV-2 variants listed by TCRdb under 2021. Reading the label with the study, this specimen's treatment or condition is: around 19 received Ad26.COV2.S at low or high dose, single or two shots; roughly five received placebo; per-sample allocation not given. For vaccine and placebo recipients, the sequenced repertoires came from samples collected on day 63 after the first injection. The library was obtained by the immunoSEQ multiplex PCR assay. This is the immuneACCESS table as TCRdb keeps it, with only in-frame sequences that have V and J called. A part of the clones is gone; compared with another copy, unresolved V genes explain less than half, and the rest is unexplained. The sample table contains 400,000 or so clones; only one count was recorded for more than 85% of them. The ten biggest clones cover 3.5% of the sample.

This specimen consisted of peripheral blood, obtained in a trial of Ad26.COV2.S vaccine versus placebo. The receptors shown here come from a person aged 18-65 years who received the Ad26.COV2.S COVID-19 vaccine or a placebo.

The rearrangement links TRBV5-6 to TRBJ2-2; tentatively, D is TRBD1 (6 bases). CDR3 length: 15 residues. CDR1 SGHDT and CDR2 YYEEEE come from the germline V gene. The V gene lost 4 bases and the J gene lost 4 bases, with 14 bases spanning the gap. The CDR3 nucleotides are TGTGCCAGCAGCGCCAGGGGCAGGACCACCGGGGAGCTGTTTTTT. This translates into CASSARGRTTGELFF.

This chain joins TRBV6-5 and TRBJ2-7; tentative D call: TRBD1 (5 bases). The germline V gene has CDR1 MNHEY and CDR2 SVGAGI. Trimming cost V 10 bases and J 6 bases, with 25 bases left between them. This CDR3 is 15 amino acids long. In DNA, the CDR3 is TGTGCCACCTCTGATGGAAGTCCTCCTAGGGGCGAGCAGTACTTC. Translated, it gives CATSDGSPPRGEQYF.

V and J are TRBV12-5 and TRBJ2-7; 9 bases are shared with TRBD2. V was clipped by 2 bases and J by 4 bases; unmatched bases: 18. This CDR3 has 19 residues. The germline V gene encodes CDR1 LGHNT and CDR2 FRNRAP. Here the CDR3 DNA reads TGTGCTAGTGGTTTGTCGAGCGGGGGGCTAATTAGGCACGTATACGAGCAGTACTTC. The encoded protein is CASGLSSGGLIRHVYEQYF.

V gene TRBV12-3 or TRBV12-4 combines with J gene TRBJ2-7; D remains ambiguous. The V and J ends lost 3 bases and 7 bases respectively, with 7 bases between them. This CDR3 is built from 11 residues. CDR3 protein: CASSLTDEQYF. As DNA, the CDR3 is TGTGCCAGCAGTTTGACGGATGAGCAGTACTTC.

The chain recombines TRBV15 with TRBJ2-3, with 8 bases identical to TRBD2. Germline values: CDR1 LNHNV, CDR2 YYDKDF (reference sequence). The V segment lost 0 bases and the J segment 4 bases; nucleotides outside the gene matches: 12. The length of the CDR3 is 18 residues. The CDR3 nucleotides read TGTGCCACCAGCAGAGACGGTCCGGGACTAGGCCAGTCAGATACGCAGTATTTT. The encoded protein is CATSRDGPGLGQSDTQYF.

The chain employs TRBV2 and TRBJ2-7, with a possible D match to TRBD1 (6 bases). The germline gives CDR1 SNHLY, CDR2 FYNNEI. V was pared by 3 bases and J by 2 bases, with 14 bases between. The CDR3 contains 15 residues. Here the CDR3 reads CASSDSTGPTYEQYF. For the CDR3, the DNA is TGTGCCAGCAGTGATTCAACAGGGCCCACCTACGAGCAGTACTTC.

V is TRBV4-1 and J is TRBJ1-3; 10 bases match TRBD1. The CDR3 contains 15 residues. The V gene end was trimmed by 3 bases and the J gene end by 3 bases; junction bases not matched to a gene: 2. Germline V gene lookup returns CDR1 MGHRA and CDR2 YSYEKL. This CDR3 reads CASSQDRGIGNTIYF. DNA for the CDR3: TGCGCCAGCAGCCAGGACAGGGGGATTGGAAACACCATATATTTT.

V and J are TRBV30 and TRBJ1-6, with 9 positions matching TRBD1. The V segment lost 8 bases and the J segment 7 bases; nucleotides outside the gene matches: 3. CDR3 size: 12 residues. Germline CDR1 GTSNPN, CDR2 SVGIG (reference sequence). The CDR3 DNA reads as TGTGCCCAAGACAGGGGGAATTCACCCCTCCACTTT. Its protein product is CAQDRGNSPLHF.

This CDR3 reads CASSLGPSPGELFF. In nucleotides, the CDR3 is TGTGCCAGCAGCCTCGGGCCCTCCCCCGGGGAGCTGTTTTTT. The chain uses TRBV9 and TRBJ2-2; D gene uncertain. The CDR3 length is 14 residues. Deletions cut 4 bases from V and 6 bases from J, with 13 bases between. Germline V gives CDR1 SGDLS, CDR2 YYNGEE.

This rearrangement joins TRBV6-5 to TRBJ1-3; no reliable D call. Germline-derived CDR1 and CDR2 are MNHEY and SVGAGI. This CDR3 comprises 15 residues. V gave up 5 bases and J gave up 0 bases, with 11 bases separating them. CDR3 DNA: TGTGCCAGCAGTCAATCATGGACCTCTGGAAACACCATATATTTT. Its protein is CASSQSWTSGNTIYF.

V and J are TRBV12-5 and TRBJ2-7; TRBD2 agrees at 9 bases. Trimming at V came to 0 bases and at J to 0 bases, leaving 12 bases not matched to a gene. CDR3 length equals 19 residues. The V gene's germline CDR1 is LGHNT and CDR2 FRNRAP. CDR3 bases: TGTGCTAGTGGTTTGGTACTTAGCGGGGGCCTCGAAAGCTCCTACGAGCAGTACTTC. This translates into CASGLVLSGGLESSYEQYF.

The rearrangement joins TRBV6-1 to TRBJ2-5, with D uncertain. Trimming took 2 bases from V and 5 from J, leaving 9 bases between them. Germline lookup yields CDR1 MNHNS and CDR2 SASEGT. CDR3 length: 13 residues. DNA for the CDR3: TGTGCCAGCAGTGAATATCGGCGGGAGACCCAGTACTTC. It is translated as CASSEYRRETQYF.

A few counts support this clone. For the CDR3, the DNA is TGCGCCAGCAGCATCGGGACAACAACTAATGAAAAACTGTTTTTT. Its protein is CASSIGTTTNEKLFF. The rearrangement joins TRBV5-1 to TRBJ1-4, with a tentative D call TRBD1 (6 bases). Germline V gene data show CDR1 as SGHRS and CDR2 as YFSETQ. The CDR3 is 15 amino acids. Trimming shortened V by 4 bases and J by 0 bases, and 10 bases separated the two germline ends. Complete variable domain (other parts from reference TRBV5-1 and TRBJ1-4): KAGVTQTPRYLIKTRGQQVTLSCSPISGHRSVSWYQQTPGQGLQFLFEYFSETQRNKGNFPGRFSGRQFSNSRSEMNVSTLELGDSALYLCASSIGTTTNEKLFFGSGTQLSVL.

V gene TRBV28 combines with J gene TRBJ1-3, with D unclear. Looked up from germline, CDR1 is MDHEN and CDR2 is SYDVKM. V dropped 3 bases and J dropped 2 bases, with 5 bases sitting between them. The CDR3 has 13 residues. CDR3 DNA: TGTGCCAGCAGTTTGGAGGCTGGAAACACCATATATTTT. Protein sequence: CASSLEAGNTIYF. Full variable domain (remainder filled in from reference TRBV28 and TRBJ1-3): DVKVTQSSRYLVKRTGEKVFLECVQDMDHENMFWYRQDPGLGLRLIYFSYDVKMKEKGDIPEGYSVSREKKERFSLILESASTNQTSMYLCASSLEAGNTIYFGEGSWLTVV.

The V gene is TRBV2, the J gene TRBJ2-2; 10 bases are shared with TRBD2. V dropped 7 bases and J dropped 1; count of bases not matched to a gene: 3. This CDR3 has 15 residues. Per the germline V gene, CDR1 is SNHLY and CDR2 is FYNNEI. CDR3 sequence: CASKRLAGNTGELFF. Here the CDR3 DNA reads TGTGCCAGCAAGAGACTAGCGGGGAACACCGGGGAGCTGTTTTTT.

The chain employs TRBV6-5 and TRBJ1-1, with D possibly matching TRBD1 (5 bases). The length of the CDR3 is 14 residues. V lost 1 base and J 3 bases, leaving 9 bases between the germline ends. CDR1 is MNHEY, CDR2 SVGAGI, per germline. In nucleotides, the CDR3 is TGTGCCAGCAGTTACTTCGGGGACCACACTGAAGCTTTCTTT. It is translated as CASSYFGDHTEAFF.

This chain uses TRBV4-1 with TRBJ1-1, with D uncertain. This CDR3 is 13 amino acids long. Trimming pared 4 bases from V and 0 bases from J, leaving 6 bases between. Germline assignment: CDR1 MGHRA and CDR2 YSYEKL. CDR3 DNA sequence: TGCGCCAGCAGCCGACTCATGAACACTGAAGCTTTCTTT. Protein: CASSRLMNTEAFF.

V usage is TRBV6-5 and J usage is TRBJ2-7, with D maybe TRBD2 (5 bases). V was pared by 6 bases and J by 0 bases, with 12 bases between. The CDR3 has 14 residues. The germline gives CDR1 MNHEY, CDR2 SVGAGI. The CDR3, as DNA: TGTGCCAGCAGCCAGGACTGGAGCTCCTACGAGCAGTACTTC. This encodes CASSQDWSSYEQYF.

This rearrangement joins TRBV30 to TRBJ2-1; no clear D gene. The CDR3 extends over 12 amino acids. Germline V gene data show CDR1 as GTSNPN and CDR2 as SVGIG (reference sequence). Between the trimmed V and J ends, which lost 1 base and 3 bases, there was a span of 4 bases. CDR3 protein: CAWSGDYNEQFF. The CDR3 nucleotides read TGTGCCTGGAGTGGAGACTACAATGAGCAGTTCTTC.

This rearrangement joins TRBV6-2 or TRBV6-3 to TRBJ2-2; D gene ambiguous. With 3 bases removed from V and 6 bases from J, the gap between germline ends came to 8 bases. Germline-derived CDR1 and CDR2 are MNHEY and SVGEGT. The CDR3 totals 13 residues. The CDR3 nucleotides are TGTGCCAGCAGTTATGCGACGGCCGGGGAGCTGTTTTTT. Translation: CASSYATAGELFF.

This clone appeared a single time. This rearrangement joins TRBV14 to TRBJ2-7; TRBD2 agrees at 10 bases. Trimming removed 5 bases from V and 0 bases from J; junction bases left unmatched: 13. The CDR3 consists of 18 residues. From germline, CDR1 is SGHDN and CDR2 FVKESK. The CDR3 nucleotides are TGTGCCAGCAGCAAGGGGCTAGCGGGGGCCGAGAGCTCCTACGAGCAGTACTTC. It encodes CASSKGLAGAESSYEQYF.

This clone turned up a few times. This chain uses TRBV6-2 or TRBV6-3 with TRBJ2-3, with D possibly matching TRBD2 (5 bases). The CDR3 has 14 residues. Germline values: CDR1 MNHEY, CDR2 SVGEGT. The germline V and J ends were trimmed by 6 bases and 1 base, with 11 bases remaining between them. CDR3 amino acids: CASSSTSGTDTQYF. For the CDR3, the DNA is TGTGCCAGCAGCTCTACTAGTGGCACAGATACGCAGTATTTT.

The rearrangement uses TRBV7-8 and TRBJ2-1; possibly TRBD2 for D (5 bases). This CDR3 is built from 14 residues. V lost 2 bases, J lost 9 bases, and 14 bases lay in between. The V gene's germline CDR1 is SGHVS and CDR2 FQNEAQ. DNA of the CDR3: TGTGCCAGCAGCTTAAGTCCCTTAGGGAGTGAGCAGTTCTTC. Residues: CASSLSPLGSEQFF.

V gene TRBV18 combines with J gene TRBJ1-5, with TRBD1 as a possible D gene (5 bases). The CDR3 is 16 residues long. V lost 2 bases to trimming and J lost 1 base, with 12 bases between them. Germline values: CDR1 KGHSH, CDR2 LQKENI. The CDR3 sequence: CASSPNRGTSNQPQHF. The CDR3 DNA reads TGTGCCAGCTCACCAAATAGGGGCACGAGCAATCAGCCCCAGCATTTT.

The CDR3 DNA reads TGTGCCAGCAGTTACTCGGGGGGGCGGGCAGAGACCCAGTACTTC. This encodes CASSYSGGRAETQYF. The chain carries TRBV6-5 and TRBJ2-5, with D perhaps matching TRBD2 (7 bases). Looked up from germline, CDR1 is MNHEY and CDR2 is SVGAGI. The V end lost 0 bases, the J end lost 4 bases, and 12 bases lay between the germline ends. This CDR3 region has 15 residues.

Worth noting for this clone: Other DNA sequences in this specimen translate into the identical CDR3. The V call is TRBV5-1, the J call TRBJ2-7; 9 bases align to TRBD1. Germline-derived CDR1 and CDR2 are SGHRS and YFSETQ. J lost 1 base, V lost 3 bases, and 2 bases had no gene match. The CDR3 has 14 residues. DNA of the CDR3: TGCGCCAGCAGCTCCGGGACAGGGTCCTACGAGCAGTACTTC. Residues: CASSSGTGSYEQYF.

The chain uses TRBV6-6 and TRBJ1-5, with D perhaps TRBD1 (6 bases). CDR1 is MNHNY and CDR2 is SVGAGI in the germline V gene (reference sequence). V lost 7 bases and J lost 7, with 17 bases in between. The CDR3 length is 14 residues. DNA for the CDR3: TGTGCCAGCAAACTGGGCCCCGGGGGCCAGCCCCAGCATTTT. It encodes CASKLGPGGQPQHF.

V is TRBV10-3 and J is TRBJ1-2; possible D gene TRBD1, 5 bases. Germline-derived CDR1 and CDR2 are ENHRY and SYGVKD. The CDR3 covers 15 residues. The V end lost 0 bases, the J end lost 5 bases, and 13 bases lay between the germline ends. The CDR3 nucleotides are TGTGCCATCAGTGAGTCGTGGCAGGGAAAATATGGCTACACCTTC. Residues: CAISESWQGKYGYTF.

The chain couples TRBV6-2 or TRBV6-3 to TRBJ2-7, with D unresolved. CDR1 and CDR2 (germline): MNHEY, SVGEGT. The CDR3 extends over 16 amino acids. The V end was cut by 1 base, the J end by 0 bases, with 13 bases between. The CDR3 DNA reads TGTGCCAGCAGTTACTTTCAGGCGTCTCTCTCCTACGAGCAGTACTTC. Amino acid sequence: CASSYFQASLSYEQYF.

V is TRBV9 and J is TRBJ1-1; D gene uncertain. The CDR3 extends over 15 amino acids. Germline V gene sequence: CDR1 SGDLS, CDR2 YYNGEE. The germline V and J ends were trimmed by 0 bases and 1 base, with 10 bases remaining between them. The CDR3 nucleotides are TGTGCCAGCAGCGTAGAAAGCAGCAAGAACACTGAAGCTTTCTTT. Translated: CASSVESSKNTEAFF.